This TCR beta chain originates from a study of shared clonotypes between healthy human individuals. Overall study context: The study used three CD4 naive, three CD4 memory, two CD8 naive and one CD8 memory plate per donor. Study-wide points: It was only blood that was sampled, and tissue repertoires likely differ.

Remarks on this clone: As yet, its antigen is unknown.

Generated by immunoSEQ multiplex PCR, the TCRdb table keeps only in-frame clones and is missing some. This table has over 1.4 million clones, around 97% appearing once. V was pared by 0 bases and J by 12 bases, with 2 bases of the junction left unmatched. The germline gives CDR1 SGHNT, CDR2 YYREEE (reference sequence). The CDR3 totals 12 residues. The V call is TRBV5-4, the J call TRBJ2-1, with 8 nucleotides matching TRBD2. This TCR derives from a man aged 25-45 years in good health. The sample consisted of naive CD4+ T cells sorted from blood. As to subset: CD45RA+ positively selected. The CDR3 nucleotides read TGTGCCAGCAGCTTGGCGGGAGGGGGGCAGTTCTTC. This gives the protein CASSLAGGGQFF.